This entry features one TCR beta chain sequence. Using immunoSEQ multiplex PCR, the repertoire was profiled, and TCRdb retains in-frame clones only, with some absent. The sample consists of approximately 160,000 clones, around 90% of them appearing once. The sample belongs to a study of cytomegalovirus exposure and HLA in healthy donors. V dropped 4 bases and J dropped 1; count of bases not matched to a gene: 4. Germline V gives CDR1 SGDLS, CDR2 YYNGEE. This CDR3 has 15 residues. Sequencing used PBMCs. The chain links TRBV9 to TRBJ2-7; 11 nucleotides align to TRBD2. The TCR comes from a woman between 18 and 29 years old in good health and CMV-seropositive. CDR3 nucleotides: TGTGCCAGCAGCCCCACTAGCGGGAGATCCTACGAGCAGTACTTC. Its translation is CASSPTSGRSYEQYF.